This T cell receptor (beta chain) was captured by sequencing in a study of cytomegalovirus exposure and HLA in healthy donors. General study findings and limits: Researchers had no immune exposure information except CMV serostatus available.

The CDR3 sequence is 11 residues long. Trimming pared 3 bases from V and 7 bases from J, leaving 10 bases between. The V gene's germline CDR1 is DFQATT and CDR2 SNEGSKA (reference sequence). It was with 60 Vbeta and 13 Jbeta primers that the PCR ran. Measured with immunoSEQ multiplex PCR; TCRdb has only the in-frame clones, and not every one. Of about 170,000 clones in the sample, approximately 71% were seen once. Worth noting for this clone: The antigen is undetermined.

Sequenced input: PBMCs. This clonotype was sampled from a young woman in good health and CMV-seropositive. The chain uses TRBV20-1 and TRBJ2-7; TRBD1 might be the D (5 bases). This CDR3 reads CSASERQEQYF. As DNA, the CDR3 is TGCAGTGCTAGTGAAAGACAGGAGCAGTACTTC.